These 27 T cell receptor beta chains were all obtained from the same sample, sequenced in a study of human T cells and chemical hapten exposure (dated by TCRdb to the early 2020s). The time point label here, explained by the study, means: patch test 1, 2 weeks after DPC sensitization. The sample's treatment or condition, from its label and the paper: therapeutic diphenylcyclopropenone sensitization with weekly scalp DPC. Libraries were prepared through RACE. Sequencing used a NextSeq 500. TCRdb took the public reads, trimmed them with fastp at Q25, ran MiXCR for clone calling and kept in-frame beta chains. Each record represents a unique CDR3 protein, reported with the most common genes and DNA among its rows. This sample is represented by 95,000 to 150,000 distinct CDR3 sequences; roughly an eighth of them were singletons. About 0.9% of the sample rests with the top ten. The input for sequencing was whole blood, taken in connection with sensitization to the hapten diphenylcyclopropenone (DPC). These TCRs come from a man aged 18 to 30 with alopecia areata. Some clones in this sample may be carry-over from other donors' samples.

The chain uses TRBV29-1 and TRBJ2-3; D call uncertain. This CDR3 has 11 residues. Trimming stripped 6 bases from V and 0 bases from J, with 4 bases between. CDR1 is SQVTM, CDR2 ANQGSEA, per germline. CDR3 in DNA: TGCAGCGTCCTAAGCACAGATACGCAGTATTTT. Its protein product is CSVLSTDTQYF.

J is TRBJ2-5 and V is TRBV7-6; a weak D match, TRBD1 (6 bases). CDR3 length: 14 amino acids. Deletions cut 3 bases from V and 1 base from J, with 9 bases between. CDR1 SGHVS and CDR2 FNYEAQ come from the germline V gene. The CDR3 sequence: CASSFDRPQETQYF. DNA for the CDR3: TGTGCCAGCAGCTTTGACAGGCCCCAAGAGACCCAGTACTTC. The entire variable domain, with the rest obtained from reference TRBV7-6 and TRBJ2-5, is as follows: GAGVSQSPRYKVTKRGQDVALRCDPISGHVSLYWYRQALGQGPEFLTYFNYEAQQDKSGLPNDRFSAERPEGSISTLTIQRTEQRDSAMYRCASSFDRPQETQYFGPGTRLLVL.

The J gene is TRBJ2-7, the V gene TRBV7-9; 11 bases align to TRBD1. This CDR3 has 14 residues. Germline V gene sequence: CDR1 SEHNR, CDR2 FQNEAQ (reference sequence). V lost 3 bases, J lost 9 bases, and 7 bases stayed unmatched. CDR3 in amino acids: CASSFPGQGELQYV. Written as DNA, the CDR3 is TGTGCCAGCAGCTTTCCGGGACAGGGGGAATTGCAGTACGTC.

V is TRBV6-5 and J is TRBJ2-1; 9 positions agree with TRBD2. The CDR3 sequence is 15 residues long. With 4 bases clipped from V and 2 bases from J, the junction kept 3 bases outside the gene matches. CDR1 and CDR2 from the germline V gene are MNHEY and SVGAGI. Written as DNA, the CDR3 is TGTGCCAGCAGTTTAGCGGGGGAAACCTACAATGAGCAGTTCTTC. Translating it yields CASSLAGETYNEQFF.

This clonotype was observed a few times. V gene TRBV6-5 combines with J gene TRBJ2-2, with 10 bases aligning to TRBD2. Germline loops: CDR1 MNHEY, CDR2 SVGAGI. J lost 7 bases, V lost 10 bases, and 12 bases had no gene match. There are 15 residues in the CDR3. CDR3 nucleotides: TGTGCCACCTTGATACTAGCGGGGTTTGGCGGGGAGCTGTTTTTT. Its protein is CATLILAGFGGELFF.

There are many counts of this clonotype. The rearrangement links TRBV7-9 to TRBJ2-5; D perhaps matches TRBD2 (6 bases). Germline lookup yields CDR1 SEHNR and CDR2 FQNEAQ (reference sequence). Trimming removed 5 bases from V and 5 bases from J, with 6 bases in between. This CDR3 region has 11 residues. The CDR3 sequence: CASSRGETQYF. CDR3 bases: TGTGCCAGCAGCCGGGGGGAGACCCAGTACTTC.

This clonotype was seen a few times. Here the CDR3 reads CSVASSNQPQHF. The CDR3 DNA is TGCAGCGTTGCGAGTAGCAATCAGCCCCAGCATTTT. The chain is built from TRBV29-1 and TRBJ1-5; D is undetermined. There are 12 residues in the CDR3. The ends were cut back, 4 bases at V and 0 bases at J, with 4 bases in the middle. CDR1 and CDR2 from the germline V gene are SQVTM and ANQGSEA.

This clonotype has just a few counts. In DNA form, the CDR3 reads TGCGCCAGTTCCATAGGGACATCCTACGAGCAGTACTTC. Translating gives CASSIGTSYEQYF. V usage is TRBV10-2 and J usage is TRBJ2-7, with TRBD1 as a possible D gene (6 bases). CDR3 length: 13 residues. V dropped 9 bases and J dropped 1 base, with 13 bases sitting between them. Germline lookup yields CDR1 WSHSY and CDR2 SAAADI.

This chain links TRBV11-2 with TRBJ1-2; D remains unclear. The CDR3 loop spans 17 amino acids. Per the germline V gene, CDR1 is SGHAT and CDR2 is FQNNGV. V was pared by 2 bases and J by 1 base, with 17 bases between. CDR3 loop: CASSLLFRRPINYGYTF. The CDR3 DNA follows: TGTGCCAGCAGCTTATTGTTCCGGCGACCGATTAACTATGGCTACACCTTC. Filled out from reference TRBV11-2 and TRBJ1-2, the complete variable domain reads EAGVAQSPRYKIIEKRQSVAFWCNPISGHATLYWYQQILGQGPKLLIQFQNNGVVDDSQLPKDRFSAERLKGVDSTLKIQPAKLEDSAVYLCASSLLFRRPINYGYTFGSGTRLTVV.

This CDR3 reads CSASSSRDTEAFF. CDR3 coding DNA: TGCAGTGCTAGCAGCTCCAGGGATACTGAAGCTTTCTTT. This chain connects TRBV20-1 to TRBJ1-1; tentatively, D is TRBD1 (5 bases). V gave up 3 bases and J gave up 5 bases, with 13 bases separating them. This CDR3 is 13 amino acids long. Germline V gives CDR1 DFQATT, CDR2 SNEGSKA (reference sequence).

This clonotype was seen a few times. CDR3 nucleotides: TGTGCCAGCAGCTTAGCAGGGGACCTCTATGGCTACACCTTC. This encodes CASSLAGDLYGYTF. The rearrangement uses TRBV7-2 and TRBJ1-2; tentative D call: TRBD1 (5 bases). Germline loops: CDR1 SGHTA, CDR2 FQGNSA. CDR3 length equals 14 residues. V lost 0 bases and J 4 bases, leaving 9 bases between the germline ends.

The genes are TRBV11-1 and TRBJ2-1, with D unresolved. The CDR3 covers 13 residues. Germline V gives CDR1 SGHAT, CDR2 FQDESV (reference sequence). The V end was cut by 3 bases, the J end by 9 bases, with 12 bases between. The CDR3 DNA sequence: TGTGCCAGCAGCTTTTCCCGTCTGGGTGAGCAGTTCTTC. It specifies CASSFSRLGEQFF.

This clonotype was counted at least ten times. V gene TRBV7-3 combines with J gene TRBJ2-6; D assignment may be TRBD1 or TRBD2 (5 bases each). This CDR3 spans 15 amino acids. Germline V gene lookup returns CDR1 SGHTA and CDR2 FQGTGA. V dropped 6 bases and J dropped 4 bases, with 13 bases sitting between them. CDR3: CASSYPGSGANVLTF. CDR3 nucleotide sequence: TGTGCCAGCAGTTATCCAGGGAGCGGGGCCAACGTCCTGACTTTC.

This clonotype turned up a few times. The chain carries TRBV7-6 and TRBJ1-1; D is undetermined. Looked up from germline, CDR1 is SGHVS and CDR2 is FNYEAQ. The CDR3 consists of 12 residues. The germline V and J ends were trimmed by 0 bases and 6 bases, with 5 bases remaining between them. CDR3 region: CASSLAHSEAFF. In DNA form, the CDR3 reads TGTGCCAGCAGCTTAGCTCACTCTGAAGCTTTCTTT.

This rearrangement joins TRBV4-1 to TRBJ1-5; 7 bases are a match to TRBD1. CDR3 size: 16 residues. Germline V lookup: CDR1 MGHRA, CDR2 YSYEKL. J lost 0 bases, V lost 3 bases, and 5 bases had no gene match. CDR3 in amino acids: CASSHGQAYSNQPQHF. DNA for the CDR3: TGCGCCAGCAGCCATGGACAGGCCTATAGCAATCAGCCCCAGCATTTT.

The chain has TRBV2 and TRBJ1-4; D perhaps matches TRBD1 (6 bases). Looked up from germline, CDR1 is SNHLY and CDR2 is FYNNEI. There are 15 residues in the CDR3. The V end was cut by 2 bases, the J end by 4 bases, with 11 bases between. CDR3 in amino acids: CASSERGRGNEKLFF. The DNA for the CDR3 is TGTGCCAGCAGTGAAAGGGGGAGGGGTAATGAAAAACTGTTTTTT.

The chain couples TRBV20-1 to TRBJ2-3, with D perhaps assigned TRBD1 or TRBD2 (5 bases each). The V gene's germline CDR1 is DFQATT and CDR2 SNEGSKA (reference sequence). The CDR3 covers 15 residues. Trimming took off 4 bases at V and 6 bases at J, with 20 bases between the two ends. The CDR3 is CSATYPRESLDTQYF. The CDR3 coding sequence is TGCAGTGCTACTTACCCCAGGGAGTCGCTGGATACGCAGTATTTT.

This clonotype was counted ten times or more. V and J are TRBV7-6 and TRBJ2-7; D not resolved. In germline, CDR1 is SGHVS, CDR2 FNYEAQ. The length of the CDR3 is 14 residues. The germline V and J ends were trimmed by 5 bases and 3 bases, with 14 bases remaining between them. For the CDR3, the DNA is TGTGCCAGCAGCCAGCATGGACCCTACTACGAGCAGTACGTC. Translating it yields CASSQHGPYYEQYV.

This clonotype showed up just a few times. This chain joins TRBV6-2 or TRBV6-3 and TRBJ1-1; 7 nucleotides align to TRBD1. Germline V gene lookup returns CDR1 MNHEY and CDR2 SVGEGT. This CDR3 region has 12 residues. The junction had 2 bases not matched to a gene; V was cut back by 9 bases and J by 1 base. The DNA of the CDR3 is TGTGCCAGTAACAGGGGGAACACTGAAGCTTTCTTT. Translating gives CASNRGNTEAFF.

The chain is built from TRBV9 and TRBJ1-1; 8 nucleotides agree with TRBD1. The CDR3 contains 12 residues. Trimming at V came to 6 bases and at J to 8 bases, leaving 6 bases not matched to a gene. Germline assignment: CDR1 SGDLS and CDR2 YYNGEE. In DNA form, the CDR3 reads TGTGCCAGCACCGGAACAGGGGGGGAAGCTTTCTTT. Translating gives CASTGTGGEAFF.

This sequence joins TRBV9 and TRBJ1-1, with TRBD1 identical over 8 bases. The CDR3 is 16 residues long. V trimming: 2 bases; J trimming: 5 bases; junction bases outside the gene matches: 11. In germline, CDR1 is SGDLS, CDR2 YYNGEE. The CDR3 DNA reads TGTGCCAGCAGCGTCACAGGGGGAGAAGGAGGGACTGAAGCTTTCTTT. This translates into CASSVTGGEGGTEAFF.

This clonotype has a handful of counts. This sequence joins TRBV2 and TRBJ1-5; no firm D call. Germline V lookup: CDR1 SNHLY, CDR2 FYNNEI. V lost 8 bases and J 7 bases, leaving 12 bases between the germline ends. The CDR3 spans 12 residues. CDR3 DNA: TGTGCCAGCTATTCGGTGGGCCAGCCCCAGCATTTT. Amino acid sequence: CASYSVGQPQHF.

The chain recombines TRBV20-1 with TRBJ2-3, with D hard to call. The length of the CDR3 is 16 residues. From germline, CDR1 is DFQATT and CDR2 SNEGSKA (reference sequence). The germline V and J ends were trimmed by 0 bases and 0 bases, with 13 bases remaining between them. CDR3 sequence (DNA): TGCAGTGCTAGAGATCTCGTGACACCTAGCACAGATACGCAGTATTTT. Translating it yields CSARDLVTPSTDTQYF.

This clonotype was observed a handful of times. The chain links TRBV2 to TRBJ2-7; 10 nucleotides line up with TRBD2. Germline trimming cut 5 bases from V and 2 bases from J; bases unmatched to any gene: 3. This CDR3 has 14 residues. Germline loops: CDR1 SNHLY, CDR2 FYNNEI. CDR3 region: CASSWTSGAYEQYV. Here the CDR3 DNA reads TGTGCCAGCAGTTGGACTAGCGGAGCCTACGAGCAGTACGTC.

This clonotype was observed a handful of times. The chain joins TRBV7-6 to TRBJ1-4; possibly TRBD1 for D (5 bases). V was shortened by 2 bases and J by 6 bases, with 7 bases between the two germline ends. This CDR3 region has 13 residues. Looked up from germline, CDR1 is SGHVS and CDR2 is FNYEAQ. CDR3 bases: TGTGCCAGCAGCTTAACCAGGGATGAAAAACTGTTTTTT. It codes for CASSLTRDEKLFF.

There are a few counts of this clonotype. The CDR3 sequence is CSASSGNTEAFF. CDR3 sequence (DNA): TGCAGTGCTAGTTCCGGGAACACTGAAGCTTTCTTT. The V gene is TRBV20-1, the J gene TRBJ1-1; D remains ambiguous. V was pared by 3 bases and J by 1 base, with 6 bases between. Germline lookup yields CDR1 DFQATT and CDR2 SNEGSKA (reference sequence). CDR3 size: 12 residues.

This clonotype was counted between two and nine times. The J gene is TRBJ2-2, the V gene TRBV6-1; D call uncertain. CDR3 length: 15 residues. The germline V gene encodes CDR1 MNHNS and CDR2 SASEGT. The V gene lost 4 bases and the J gene lost 4 bases, with 13 bases spanning the gap. CDR3 protein: CASSGKTAFTGELFF. The CDR3 DNA reads as TGTGCCAGCAGTGGGAAAACAGCGTTCACCGGGGAGCTGTTTTTT.